This T cell receptor beta chain was recorded in a study of blood T cell repertoires in COVID-19. As for the study in general: The United States, Italy and Spain supplied acute and convalescent COVID-19 samples.

The method was immunoSEQ multiplex PCR; TCRdb's version includes in-frame clones alone and lacks a portion of them. The repertoire holds 270,000 or so clones, with roughly 84% as singletons. All enrollees were roughly 18 to 100 years old and from approximately 24 US areas. Cohort allocation depended upon clinical history that participants reported. Donors in Cohort 3 counted as recovered after two negative PCRs, clearance, or symptom resolution. This CDR3 spans 17 amino acids. Trimming removed 4 bases from V and 2 bases from J; junction bases left unmatched: 10. From germline, CDR1 is SGHKS and CDR2 YYEKEE (reference sequence).

The J gene is TRBJ2-5, the V gene TRBV5-5; 11 bases fit TRBD2. The sequence was obtained from a man between 45 and 60 years old who had recovered from COVID-19. The material sequenced was PBMCs or T cells enriched from blood (not recorded which). CDR3 loop: CASSLNLAGGRQETQYF. For the CDR3, the DNA is TGTGCCAGCAGCCTCAACTTAGCGGGAGGGCGTCAAGAGACCCAGTACTTC.